Below are 25 T cell receptor beta chains sequenced from a single sample in a study of blood T cell repertoires in COVID-19. Only in-frame clones appear in the TCRdb table, and some are missing; sequencing was by immunoSEQ multiplex PCR. The table shows 60,000 or so clones, with more than 65% occurring only once. Sequenced material: peripheral blood. The receptors come from a human donor in a cohort sampled during active COVID-19.

This clone appeared a single time. V usage is TRBV6-5 and J usage is TRBJ2-7; D remains unclear. This CDR3 region has 13 residues. The ends were cut back, 0 bases at V and 3 bases at J, with 6 bases in the middle. Germline V gives CDR1 MNHEY, CDR2 SVGAGI. CDR3 residues: CASSYSAVYEQYF. The CDR3 region has the DNA TGTGCCAGCAGTTACTCGGCAGTCTACGAGCAGTACTTC.

V gene TRBV3-1 (or the pseudogene TRBV3-2) combines with J gene TRBJ2-2; D might be TRBD1 (5 bases). The V end was cut by 1 base, the J end by 6 bases, with 6 bases between. The CDR3 totals 13 residues. Germline V gene sequence: CDR1 LGHDT, CDR2 YNNKEL (reference sequence). The CDR3 spells CASSQVGPGELFF. The DNA of the CDR3 is TGTGCCAGCAGCCAAGTGGGGCCCGGGGAGCTGTTTTTT.

CDR3 nucleotides: TGCGCCAGCAGCCCTGCCGACAGGCGAAAAAACATTCAGTACTTC. Its protein is CASSPADRRKNIQYF. The chain has TRBV5-1 and TRBJ2-4, with TRBD1 as a possible D gene (6 bases). Trimming took off 4 bases at V and 4 bases at J, with 15 bases between the two ends. This CDR3 contains 15 residues. Germline V CDR1 and CDR2: SGHRS, YFSETQ. Combining the CDR3 with reference TRBV5-1 and TRBJ2-4 gives the whole variable domain KAGVTQTPRYLIKTRGQQVTLSCSPISGHRSVSWYQQTPGQGLQFLFEYFSETQRNKGNFPGRFSGRQFSNSRSEMNVSTLELGDSALYLCASSPADRRKNIQYFGAGTRLSVL.

The CDR3 bases are TGTGCCAGCACCACCTTGGGGGGTTCCTCCGGAAACACCATATATTTT. Its protein product is CASTTLGGSSGNTIYF. The V call is TRBV3-1 (or the pseudogene TRBV3-2), the J call TRBJ1-3, with D tentatively TRBD1 (5 bases). CDR3 length: 16 amino acids. Germline CDR1 and CDR2: LGHDT and YNNKEL (reference sequence). Trimming shortened V by 7 bases and J by 4 bases, and 20 bases separated the two germline ends.

This chain connects TRBV29-1 to TRBJ2-3; 8 bases agree with TRBD2. Trimming took 1 base from V and 3 from J; bases not matched to a gene: 9. The CDR3 sequence is 16 residues long. Germline V CDR1 and CDR2: SQVTM, ANQGSEA. The CDR3 region has the DNA TGCAGCGTTGAAGCCCTGGGGCGGGGGGCTACAGATACGCAGTATTTT. Protein product: CSVEALGRGATDTQYF.

This sequence joins TRBV14 and TRBJ2-7, with no clear D. The length of the CDR3 is 12 residues. From germline, CDR1 is SGHDN and CDR2 FVKESK. Trimming cost V 1 base and J 5 bases, with 6 bases left between them. The DNA for the CDR3 is TGTGCCAGCAGCCAAGCAGGTAACGAGCAGTACTTC. Its translation: CASSQAGNEQYF.

V gene TRBV10-3 combines with J gene TRBJ1-5, with D perhaps matching TRBD1 (5 bases). Germline CDR1 reads ENHRY; CDR2 reads SYGVKD. The CDR3 loop spans 12 amino acids. Trimming took off 8 bases at V and 5 bases at J, with 10 bases between the two ends. The CDR3 loop is CAISQGDQPQHF. Written as DNA, the CDR3 is TGTGCCATCTCCCAAGGGGATCAGCCCCAGCATTTT.

The chain is built from TRBV10-3 and TRBJ2-5, with 7 bases aligning to TRBD2. The J segment lost 5 bases and the V segment lost 7 bases, leaving 10 bases of the junction unmatched. The CDR3 runs 14 residues. CDR1 ENHRY and CDR2 SYGVKD come from the germline V gene. CDR3 sequence (DNA): TGTGCCATCACCTCGGGACTGGGGGGGGAGACCCAGTACTTC. It codes for CAITSGLGGETQYF.

The V call is TRBV27, the J call TRBJ2-1, with a weak D call TRBD1 (6 bases). Looked up from germline, CDR1 is MNHEY and CDR2 is SMNVEV (reference sequence). CDR3 length: 15 residues. Trimming removed 6 bases from V and 4 bases from J, with 16 bases in between. In nucleotides, the CDR3 is TGTGCCAGCAGAACTAAGGGGGAAGCATACAATGAGCAGTTCTTC. Encoded protein: CASRTKGEAYNEQFF.

This sequence joins TRBV5-5 and TRBJ2-5, with TRBD2 matching over 7 bases. The CDR3 covers 14 residues. Germline trimming cut 0 bases from V and 5 bases from J; bases unmatched to any gene: 4. Germline CDR1 SGHKS, CDR2 YYEKEE (reference sequence). CDR3 in amino acids: CASSLEAGRETQYF. CDR3 DNA: TGTGCCAGCAGCTTGGAAGCGGGGAGGGAGACCCAGTACTTC.

The chain couples TRBV11-3 to TRBJ1-6; TRBD1 is a possible D gene (6 bases). The germline V and J ends were trimmed by 0 bases and 6 bases, with 9 bases remaining between them. This CDR3 has 15 amino acids. Germline V CDR1 and CDR2: SGHNT, YENEEA. The CDR3 DNA sequence: TGTGCCAGCAGCTTAGACAGGGGTAGTAATTCACCCCTCCACTTT. The encoded protein is CASSLDRGSNSPLHF. Variable domain in full (rest from reference TRBV11-3 and TRBJ1-6): EAGVVQSPRYKIIEKKQPVAFWCNPISGHNTLYWYLQNLGQGPELLIRYENEEAVDDSQLPKDRFSAERLKGVDSTLKIQPAELGDSAVYLCASSLDRGSNSPLHFGNGTRLTVT.

The chain links TRBV19 to TRBJ1-4; the D is unclear. The CDR3 loop spans 12 amino acids. The V gene lost 5 bases and the J gene lost 7 bases, with 8 bases spanning the gap. The germline gives CDR1 LNHDA, CDR2 SQIVND (reference sequence). The CDR3, as DNA: TGTGCCAGTAGTGGGGAGAGTGAAAAACTGTTTTTT. It codes for CASSGESEKLFF.

The chain employs TRBV5-1 and TRBJ2-3, with 11 bases matching TRBD2. The CDR3 spans 15 residues. Germline CDR1 reads SGHRS; CDR2 reads YFSETQ. J gave up 4 bases and V 4 bases, and 5 bases lay outside the gene matches. The CDR3 DNA is TGCGCCAGCAGCATTAGCGGGGGGGTTGCAGATACGCAGTATTTT. It specifies CASSISGGVADTQYF.

The rearrangement uses TRBV4-1 and TRBJ2-4; 9 nucleotides line up with TRBD2. Germline CDR1 is MGHRA and CDR2 is YSYEKL. The CDR3 spans 18 residues. With V trimmed by 4 bases and J by 3 bases, 13 bases remained unmatched. The CDR3, as DNA: TGCGCCAGCAGCCCCCGGCCTAGCGGGATCGGGGACAAAAACATTCAGTACTTC. Translated: CASSPRPSGIGDKNIQYF.

The chain employs TRBV27 and TRBJ2-3; TRBD2 matches 7 bases. J lost 3 bases, V lost 7 bases, and 7 bases had no gene match. This CDR3 contains 14 residues. The V gene's germline CDR1 is MNHEY and CDR2 SMNVEV (reference sequence). CDR3 loop: CASKSGGRTDTQYF. The CDR3 DNA follows: TGTGCCAGCAAATCGGGGGGAAGAACAGATACGCAGTATTTT.

This clone was detected only a few times. The V call is TRBV6-5, the J call TRBJ2-1, with TRBD1 matching 9 bases. The CDR3 spans 15 residues. V trimming: 2 bases; J trimming: 8 bases; junction bases outside the gene matches: 7. Germline V CDR1 and CDR2: MNHEY, SVGAGI. CDR3: CASSYRGQGKDEQFF. The CDR3 DNA reads TGTGCCAGCAGTTACAGGGGACAGGGCAAGGATGAGCAGTTCTTC.

The CDR3 region has the DNA TGTGCCAGCAGCCAGATCTCTCAGACAGGGGCTTTCTTT. Translation gives CASSQISQTGAFF. The genes are TRBV3-1 (or the pseudogene TRBV3-2) and TRBJ1-1, with TRBD1 matching over 7 bases. Germline trimming cut 3 bases from V and 11 bases from J; bases unmatched to any gene: 9. CDR1 is LGHDT, CDR2 YNNKEL, per germline (reference sequence). The CDR3 contains 13 residues.

The chain carries TRBV3-1 (or the pseudogene TRBV3-2) and TRBJ2-2, with D tentatively TRBD1 (5 bases). CDR1 and CDR2 (germline): LGHDT, YNNKEL (reference sequence). V was clipped by 7 bases and J by 1 base, with 16 bases between them. The length of the CDR3 is 16 residues. CDR3 nucleotides: TGTGCCAGCAAAGATAGGCAGGGTCGGAACACCGGGGAGCTGTTTTTT. Protein product: CASKDRQGRNTGELFF.

The chain carries TRBV5-5 and TRBJ2-7; D gene ambiguous. The CDR3 runs to 14 residues. The germline CDR1 and CDR2 sequences are SGHKS and YYEKEE (reference sequence). V lost 1 base and J lost 1, with 9 bases in between. The CDR3 here is CASSLRASSYEQYF. In nucleotides, the CDR3 is TGTGCCAGCAGCTTGAGAGCAAGTTCCTACGAGCAGTACTTC.

This clone was counted a single time. The chain uses TRBV9 and TRBJ2-2, with 10 nucleotides matching TRBD1. The ends lost 5 bases at V and 6 bases at J; junction bases unmatched: 7. Germline values: CDR1 SGDLS, CDR2 YYNGEE. This CDR3 spans 15 amino acids. CDR3 DNA: TGTGCCAGCAGAGCCGGGACAGGGGTTCCCGGGGAGCTGTTTTTT. This encodes CASRAGTGVPGELFF.

The rearrangement links TRBV18 to TRBJ2-1; D is undetermined. Trimming pared 3 bases from V and 6 bases from J, leaving 18 bases between. The CDR3 is made up of 16 amino acids. From germline, CDR1 is KGHSH and CDR2 LQKENI. The CDR3 nucleotides read TGTGCCAGCTCACCCCCATTGATGAGCGAATCCAATGAGCAGTTCTTC. It encodes CASSPPLMSESNEQFF.

The V call is TRBV6-5, the J call TRBJ1-1; 8 nucleotides agree with TRBD1. CDR1 and CDR2 from the germline V gene are MNHEY and SVGAGI. V lost 6 bases and J lost 0; bases outside the gene matches: 6. This CDR3 has 15 amino acids. CDR3 sequence (DNA): TGTGCCAGCAGACAGGGGGAATTAGTGAACACTGAAGCTTTCTTT. Residues: CASRQGELVNTEAFF.

The chain joins TRBV11-3 to TRBJ1-2; 8 bases align to TRBD1. The CDR3 is 14 amino acids. With 5 bases clipped from V and 2 bases from J, the junction kept 4 bases outside the gene matches. The germline V gene encodes CDR1 SGHNT and CDR2 YENEEA. The CDR3 DNA is TGTGCCAGCAGCCCCGGACAGGGAAACTATGGCTACACCTTC. It translates to CASSPGQGNYGYTF.

CDR3 protein: CASRLQGARYEQYF. The CDR3 region has the DNA TGTGCCAGCAGATTACAGGGGGCGAGATACGAGCAGTACTTC. The J gene is TRBJ2-7, the V gene TRBV2; 9 bases are a match to TRBD1. From germline, CDR1 is SNHLY and CDR2 FYNNEI. V dropped 6 bases and J dropped 4; count of bases not matched to a gene: 7. The CDR3 loop spans 14 amino acids.

V gene TRBV5-1 combines with J gene TRBJ2-3; the D gene is possibly TRBD1 (6 bases). The germline gives CDR1 SGHRS, CDR2 YFSETQ. CDR3 length: 14 residues. V lost 2 bases, J lost 0 bases, and 7 bases lay in between. CDR3 sequence: CASSFGTSTDTQYF. CDR3 in DNA: TGCGCCAGCAGCTTCGGGACAAGCACAGATACGCAGTATTTT.